This passage covers 19 T cell receptor beta chains from one sample sequenced in a study of T-cell memory formation after mild COVID-19. TCRdb fed the 5' RACE reads into MiXCR, producing one record per CDR3 protein. The data show hundreds of thousands of distinct CDR3 sequences, over 15% seen once. Sequencing was done on a sample of PBMCs or a T cell subset sorted from them (not recorded which). Every receptor here comes from an adult woman who had mild COVID-19 (a few samples of this study predate the infection). Cell type and time point are not known.

This clonotype was detected only a few times. The chain links TRBV24-1 to TRBJ1-1; D unresolved. Between the trimmed V and J ends, which lost 4 bases and 8 bases, there was a span of 16 bases. The CDR3 has 14 amino acids. Germline V CDR1 and CDR2: KGHDR, SFDVKD. The CDR3 DNA sequence: TGTGCCACCAGTGACTCCCTCACCGCACGAGAAGCTTTCTTT. As protein: CATSDSLTAREAFF.

The chain recombines TRBV5-1 with TRBJ1-1; possibly TRBD1 for D (6 bases). The CDR3 spans 15 residues. V dropped 4 bases and J dropped 0 bases, with 13 bases sitting between them. Germline V gene sequence: CDR1 SGHRS, CDR2 YFSETQ. CDR3 protein: CASSANRVVNTEAFF. The DNA of the CDR3 is TGCGCCAGCAGCGCGAACAGGGTAGTGAACACTGAAGCTTTCTTT.

The chain couples TRBV24-1 to TRBJ2-7; a weak D match, TRBD2 (6 bases). CDR1 is KGHDR and CDR2 is SFDVKD in the germline V gene. The CDR3 has 18 residues. Trimming shortened V by 7 bases and J by 3 bases, and 27 bases separated the two germline ends. The CDR3 DNA follows: TGTGCCACCAGCGCCGCGGGAATGGGTTTCTCCGTGGTCTACGAGCAGTACTTC. It yields the protein CATSAAGMGFSVVYEQYF.

The chain is built from TRBV15 and TRBJ2-7; 10 nucleotides line up with TRBD2. With 5 bases clipped from V and 2 bases from J, the junction kept 6 bases outside the gene matches. This CDR3 comprises 15 residues. Germline assignment: CDR1 LNHNV and CDR2 YYDKDF (reference sequence). The CDR3: CATSSRLAGAYEQYF. The CDR3 region has the DNA TGTGCCACCAGCTCCAGACTAGCGGGCGCCTACGAGCAGTACTTC.

This clonotype was counted a few times. J is TRBJ2-7 and V is TRBV11-1; 9 bases map to TRBD2. CDR3 length: 15 residues. V was clipped by 0 bases and J by 2 bases; unmatched bases: 2. Germline loops: CDR1 SGHAT, CDR2 FQDESV (reference sequence). In DNA form, the CDR3 reads TGTGCCAGCAGCTTAGCCAGGACTAGCGCCTACGAGCAGTACTTC. It codes for CASSLARTSAYEQYF.

This clonotype has more than one count but fewer than ten. The chain couples TRBV25-1 to TRBJ2-7, with 10 bases that match TRBD2. Germline V lookup: CDR1 MGHDK, CDR2 SYGVNS. The trim removed 2 bases at V and 4 bases at J, leaving 14 bases unmatched. The CDR3 runs 18 residues. CDR3 sequence (DNA): TGTGCCAGCAGTGAAGGGTCCTGGACTAGCGGACTCTCTTACGAGCAGTACTTC. Protein product: CASSEGSWTSGLSYEQYF.

The V and J genes are TRBV9 and TRBJ1-5; 9 nucleotides match TRBD1. This CDR3 comprises 14 residues. The germline V gene encodes CDR1 SGDLS and CDR2 YYNGEE. The trim removed 4 bases at V and 7 bases at J, leaving 6 bases unmatched. CDR3 region: CASSPRDRDQPQHF. As DNA, the CDR3 is TGTGCCAGCAGCCCCCGGGACAGGGACCAGCCCCAGCATTTT.

This clonotype has only a few counts. The chain recombines TRBV6-5 with TRBJ1-1; tentative D call: TRBD1 (5 bases). This CDR3 region has 15 residues. The germline V gene encodes CDR1 MNHEY and CDR2 SVGAGI. Trimming took 5 bases from V and 1 from J, leaving 14 bases between them. The CDR3 sequence: CASSRIDSGNTEAFF. The CDR3 DNA reads as TGTGCCAGCAGTCGAATCGACAGCGGGAACACTGAAGCTTTCTTT.

This clonotype was seen repeatedly, ten times or more. V usage is TRBV29-1 and J usage is TRBJ1-2; D not certain. CDR1 and CDR2 from the germline V gene are SQVTM and ANQGSEA. V gave up 2 bases and J gave up 4 bases, with 14 bases separating them. The CDR3 length is 14 residues. DNA for the CDR3: TGCAGCGTTGAATTGGGAGGGCTAACCTATGGCTACACCTTC. Residues: CSVELGGLTYGYTF.

The chain is built from TRBV18 and TRBJ2-4, with a weak D call TRBD1 (5 bases). The CDR3 has 15 amino acids. Deletions cut 4 bases from V and 3 bases from J, with 13 bases between. In germline, CDR1 is KGHSH, CDR2 LQKENI. CDR3 sequence (DNA): TGTGCCAGCTCACATTTGGACCAGGGCAAAAACATTCAGTACTTC. Encoded protein: CASSHLDQGKNIQYF.

This clonotype was counted a few times. The rearrangement joins TRBV6-5 to TRBJ2-1, with a weak D call TRBD2 (7 bases). Germline assignment: CDR1 MNHEY and CDR2 SVGAGI. The CDR3 is 14 residues long. Trimming cost V 9 bases and J 0 bases, with 12 bases left between them. This chain's CDR3 is CASFGGPSYNEQFF. CDR3 sequence (DNA): TGTGCCAGTTTCGGGGGGCCCTCCTACAATGAGCAGTTCTTC.

This clonotype came up a few times. The chain uses TRBV11-2 and TRBJ2-5, with TRBD1 matching over 9 bases. With V trimmed by 5 bases and J by 4 bases, 5 bases remained unmatched. Germline CDR1 is SGHAT and CDR2 is FQNNGV. The CDR3 is 14 amino acids. The CDR3 coding sequence is TGTGCCAGCAGCCCACAGACAGGGGGAGAGACCCAGTACTTC. This codes for CASSPQTGGETQYF.

A few counts support this clonotype. This chain uses TRBV29-1 with TRBJ1-1; a possible D gene is TRBD1 (5 bases). The length of the CDR3 is 15 residues. CDR1 and CDR2 from the germline V gene are SQVTM and ANQGSEA. Trimming pared 4 bases from V and 1 base from J, leaving 16 bases between. CDR3 sequence: CSVAERGGENTEAFF. The CDR3 DNA sequence: TGCAGCGTTGCGGAGAGGGGAGGGGAGAACACTGAAGCTTTCTTT.

This clonotype has a handful of counts. The chain uses TRBV25-1 and TRBJ2-2; TRBD2 agrees at 7 bases. The V gene end was trimmed by 7 bases and the J gene end by 4 bases; junction bases not matched to a gene: 3. There are 13 residues in the CDR3. Germline lookup yields CDR1 MGHDK and CDR2 SYGVNS. CDR3 sequence (DNA): TGTGCCAGCACCGCGGGGGTCACCGGGGAGCTGTTTTTT. Its protein is CASTAGVTGELFF.

This clonotype was picked up a small number of times. This rearrangement joins TRBV5-1 to TRBJ2-1; TRBD2 is a possible D gene (8 bases). Germline values: CDR1 SGHRS, CDR2 YFSETQ. CDR3 size: 14 residues. Trimming took off 4 bases at V and 8 bases at J, with 16 bases between the two ends. CDR3 DNA sequence: TGCGCCAGCAGCCAGGGACTAGGGGGCGATGAGCAGTTCTTC. It specifies CASSQGLGGDEQFF.

In its sample, this clonotype was seen a few times. V gene TRBV20-1 combines with J gene TRBJ2-4, with D tentatively TRBD1 or TRBD2 (5 bases each). V lost 0 bases and J lost 6, with 18 bases in between. Per germline, CDR1 DFQATT and CDR2 SNEGSKA (reference sequence). This CDR3 region has 16 residues. The CDR3 is CSARDLIGTSLNIQYF. The CDR3 DNA is TGCAGTGCTAGAGATCTTATCGGGACGTCGTTAAACATTCAGTACTTC.

This clonotype was seen ten or more times. The chain carries TRBV5-1 and TRBJ1-3; D is undetermined. The germline V gene has CDR1 SGHRS and CDR2 YFSETQ. The CDR3 spans 15 residues. V was pared by 2 bases and J by 2 bases, with 11 bases between. The CDR3, as DNA: TGCGCCAGCAGCTTACGAGAAGGTCCTGGAAACACCATATATTTT. As protein: CASSLREGPGNTIYF.

This clonotype was counted between two and nine times. The chain uses TRBV15 and TRBJ2-7; D is unresolved. CDR1 LNHNV and CDR2 YYDKDF come from the germline V gene (reference sequence). Trimming shortened V by 1 base and J by 7 bases, and 5 bases separated the two germline ends. The CDR3 runs 11 residues. The CDR3 reads CATSRGGEQYF. CDR3 nucleotides: TGTGCCACCAGCAGAGGAGGAGAGCAGTACTTC.

V and J are TRBV29-1 and TRBJ1-5; TRBD1 might be the D (6 bases). This CDR3 has 12 residues. Trimming stripped 7 bases from V and 4 bases from J, with 11 bases between. The V gene's germline CDR1 is SQVTM and CDR2 ANQGSEA. In DNA form, the CDR3 reads TGCAGCGCCGGGGGGCAGAATCAGCCCCAGCATTTT. Residues: CSAGGQNQPQHF.